The TCR beta chain described here comes from a study of blood T cell repertoires in COVID-19. Study information: Acute and convalescent COVID-19 specimens originated in the United States, Italy and Spain.

As for this clone: The junction departs from germline at one end; a sequencing error may be responsible.

Clones were sequenced by immunoSEQ multiplex PCR, and TCRdb holds only the in-frame ones, with some missing. The sample yields some 120,000 clones, 65% to 90% seen once. CDR3 length: 15 amino acids. Germline lookup yields CDR1 MGHRA and CDR2 YSYEKL. The chain couples TRBV4-1 to TRBJ1-1; D is uncertain. The sample taken for sequencing was peripheral blood. The receptor was isolated from a woman older than 75 with acute or convalescent COVID-19. As DNA, the CDR3 is TGCGCCAGCAGCCAAGGCAAAGCGGGGAACCCTGAAGCTTTCTTT. Protein sequence: CASSQGKAGNPEAFF.